A selection of T cell receptor beta chains follows, all from one sample in a study of shared clonotypes between healthy human individuals. TCRdb's table, derived via immunoSEQ multiplex PCR, lists solely in-frame clones and lacks some. Here the sample spans over 2 million clones, over 85% being singletons. The specimen was naive CD4+ T cells sorted from blood. These receptors were taken from a young man in good health. Both conserved end residues are part of each CDR3. A D gene is named only where the DNA matches it firmly. Clone size is stated in some rows and not others, as once, few, many or a class when expanded.

>NA|TRBD1|TRBJ1-3|TRBV27
CASSLSGTGSATIYF
TGTGCCAGCAGTTTATCAGGGACAGGGTCGGCCACCATATATTTT
>NA|NA|TRBJ2-1|TRBV2
CASSASRGSSYNEQFF
TGTGCCAGCAGTGCTTCCAGGGGTAGCTCCTACAATGAGCAGTTCTTC
>NA|NA|TRBJ1-1|TRBV5-1
CASRNDRPLTMNTEAFF
TGCGCCAGCAGAAATGACAGGCCCCTTACGATGAACACTGAAGCTTTCTTT
>NA|NA|TRBJ1-3|TRBV2
CASRVDGGGAGNTIYF
TGTGCCAGCAGAGTTGACGGGGGAGGTGCGGGAAACACCATATATTTT
>NA|NA|TRBJ1-5|TRBV6-6
CASSYSQPDQPQHF
TGTGCCAGCAGTTACTCACAGCCGGATCAGCCCCAGCATTTT
>NA|NA|TRBJ1-1|TRBV6-5
CASSIQVNTEAFF
TGTGCCAGCAGTATCCAGGTGAACACTGAAGCTTTCTTT
>NA|NA|TRBJ1-6|TRBV6-5
CASSWGDSPLHF
TGTGCCAGCAGTTGGGGGGATTCACCCCTCCACTTT
>NA|TRBD2|TRBJ2-2|TRBV2
CATSREGQNTGELFF
TGTGCCACCTCCCGGGAGGGGCAGAACACCGGGGAGCTGTTTTTT
>NA|TRBD2|TRBJ2-2|TRBV30
CACPRGGYTGELFF
TGTGCCTGCCCTCGGGGGGGTTACACCGGGGAGCTGTTTTTT
>many|NA|TRBJ1-2|TRBV30
CAWSGPQTNYGYTF
TGTGCCTGGAGTGGCCCGCAAACTAACTATGGCTACACCTTC
>NA|NA|TRBJ1-1|TRBV2
CASFVRGSEAFF
TGTGCCAGCTTTGTTCGGGGATCTGAAGCTTTCTTT
>NA|NA|TRBJ1-2|TRBV6-5
CASGRDRYGYTF
TGTGCCAGCGGGCGAGACAGATATGGCTACACCTTC
>NA|TRBD2|TRBJ2-3|TRBV9
CASSVGSSGTSGRAETDTQYF
TGTGCCAGCAGCGTAGGTTCTTCCGGGACTAGCGGGAGGGCCGAGACAGATACGCAGTATTTT
>once|NA|TRBJ2-7|TRBV6-1
CASSTTGAYEQYF
TGTGCCAGCAGTACGACGGGGGCCTACGAGCAGTACTTC
>NA|NA|TRBJ2-7|TRBV6-5
CASSYSGQGTYEQYF
TGTGCCAGCAGTTACTCGGGTCAGGGGACCTACGAGCAGTACTTC
>NA|NA|TRBJ1-2|TRBV9
CASSQSGRQLSDGYTF
TGTGCCAGCAGCCAGTCGGGACGCCAATTATCGGATGGCTACACCTTC
>NA|TRBD1|TRBJ2-2|TRBV19
CASSIWAGGGGNTGELFF
TGTGCCAGTAGTATCTGGGCAGGGGGTGGAGGGAACACCGGGGAGCTGTTTTTT
>NA|NA|TRBJ2-7|TRBV7-2
CASSLDASSYEQYF
TGTGCCAGCAGCTTAGATGCCTCCTCCTACGAGCAGTACTTC